The 15 T cell receptor beta chains below all came from one sample that was sequenced in a study of blood T cell repertoires in COVID-19. Profiling relied on immunoSEQ multiplex PCR, and the TCRdb table lists in-frame clones only, not all of them. Here the sample spans around 260,000 clones, about 89% being singletons. The sequenced sample was peripheral blood. The receptors here all came from a woman in her 30s with COVID-19, enrolled during active disease.

The chain combines TRBV3-1 (or the pseudogene TRBV3-2) with TRBJ2-3; 16 positions agree with TRBD2. The ends lost 5 bases at V and 5 bases at J; junction bases unmatched: 7. The germline CDR1 and CDR2 sequences are LGHDT and YNNKEL (reference sequence). The CDR3 sequence is 17 residues long. The chain's CDR3 is CASSKGTSGRAEDTQYF. The CDR3 bases are TGTGCCAGCAGCAAAGGGACTAGCGGGAGGGCCGAAGATACGCAGTATTTT.

CDR3 sequence reads: CASSQGQSTDTQYF. The CDR3 DNA sequence: TGCGCCAGCAGCCAGGGACAGAGCACAGATACGCAGTATTTT. The genes are TRBV5-1 and TRBJ2-3, with 7 bases that match TRBD1. CDR1 and CDR2 from the germline V gene are SGHRS and YFSETQ. V shed 4 bases and J 0 bases; nucleotides not matched to a gene: 2. The CDR3 is 14 amino acids.

V gene TRBV5-1 combines with J gene TRBJ1-1, with D perhaps TRBD1 (6 bases). The CDR3 totals 17 residues. V was clipped by 0 bases and J by 3 bases, with 18 bases between them. Germline V lookup: CDR1 SGHRS, CDR2 YFSETQ. The CDR3 DNA sequence: TGCGCCAGCAGCTTGGTGCAAGGGGGTAACGGGGACACTGAAGCTTTCTTT. Its translation is CASSLVQGGNGDTEAFF.

The genes are TRBV7-9 and TRBJ1-5, with TRBD1 identical over 8 bases. The CDR3 consists of 15 residues. Germline CDR1 and CDR2: SEHNR and FQNEAQ (reference sequence). The trim removed 5 bases at V and 2 bases at J, leaving 5 bases unmatched. This chain's CDR3 is CASSRTGFGNQPQHF. In DNA form, the CDR3 reads TGTGCCAGCAGCCGGACAGGGTTCGGCAATCAGCCCCAGCATTTT.

The gene calls are TRBV25-1 and TRBJ1-3; 8 nucleotides agree with TRBD1. Germline lookup yields CDR1 MGHDK and CDR2 SYGVNS. This CDR3 comprises 15 residues. After removal of 4 bases from V and 2 bases from J, the junction contained 4 bases not matched to a gene. This chain's CDR3 is CASSADRGPGNTIYF. Written as DNA, the CDR3 is TGTGCCAGCAGTGCTGACAGGGGTCCTGGAAACACCATATATTTT.

The V call is TRBV19, the J call TRBJ1-2; D remains ambiguous. CDR3 length equals 13 residues. The ends were cut back, 0 bases at V and 7 bases at J, with 9 bases in the middle. Per the germline V gene, CDR1 is LNHDA and CDR2 is SQIVND (reference sequence). As DNA, the CDR3 is TGTGCCAGTAGTATAGAGAGGGCATCTGGCTACACCTTC. It yields the protein CASSIERASGYTF.

The CDR3 here is CASSPGQGINGELFF. CDR3 sequence (DNA): TGTGCCAGCAGCCCGGGACAGGGAATTAACGGGGAGCTGTTTTTT. The chain couples TRBV7-9 to TRBJ2-2; 9 nucleotides agree with TRBD1. The V gene's germline CDR1 is SEHNR and CDR2 FQNEAQ (reference sequence). CDR3 size: 15 residues. With 5 bases clipped from V and 7 bases from J, the junction kept 8 bases outside the gene matches.

The V call is TRBV19, the J call TRBJ1-1; TRBD1 matches 7 bases. V was pared by 5 bases and J by 1 base, with 16 bases of the junction left unmatched. Per the germline V gene, CDR1 is LNHDA and CDR2 is SQIVND (reference sequence). CDR3 length: 18 amino acids. The CDR3 bases are TGTGCCAGTAGTCTCTCTATTTTGGACCGGGACAGGAACACTGAAGCTTTCTTT. Encoded protein: CASSLSILDRDRNTEAFF.

CDR3 region: CASSQFLDKAYEQYF. In DNA form, the CDR3 reads TGTGCCAGCAGCCAATTTTTAGACAAGGCCTACGAGCAGTACTTC. The genes are TRBV3-1 (or the pseudogene TRBV3-2) and TRBJ2-7, with D unclear. V shed 2 bases and J shed 2 bases, with 13 bases lying between them. Germline assignment: CDR1 LGHDT and CDR2 YNNKEL (reference sequence). The CDR3 is made up of 15 amino acids.

This clone was counted a few times. V usage is TRBV5-8 and J usage is TRBJ1-3, with D possibly being TRBD1 (5 bases). Germline lookup yields CDR1 SGHTS and CDR2 YDEGEE. The V and J ends lost 2 bases and 5 bases respectively, with 11 bases between them. The CDR3 has 14 residues. The CDR3 nucleotides read TGTGCCAGCAGCTTACCAAGACAGAGAAACACCATATATTTT. Translating it yields CASSLPRQRNTIYF. The full variable domain, completed using reference TRBV5-8 and TRBJ1-3, is EAGVTQSPTHLIKTRGQQATLRCSPISGHTSVYWYQQALGLGLQFLLWYDEGEERNRGNFPPRFSGRQFPNYSSELNVNALELEDSALYLCASSLPRQRNTIYFGEGSWLTVV.

The chain carries TRBV27 and TRBJ2-7, with D hard to call. Germline CDR1 and CDR2: MNHEY and SMNVEV (reference sequence). This CDR3 comprises 12 residues. Trimming took 0 bases from V and 4 from J, leaving 4 bases between them. This CDR3 reads CASSLSGYEQYF. The CDR3, as DNA: TGTGCCAGCAGTTTATCCGGGTACGAGCAGTACTTC.

This clone was seen just once. This rearrangement joins TRBV5-1 to TRBJ1-1; 8 bases line up with TRBD1. This CDR3 has 13 residues. CDR1 SGHRS and CDR2 YFSETQ come from the germline V gene. The ends lost 2 bases at V and 4 bases at J; junction bases unmatched: 1. CDR3 loop: CASSFTGGTEAFF. CDR3 nucleotides: TGCGCCAGCAGCTTCACAGGGGGCACTGAAGCTTTCTTT.

This rearrangement joins TRBV7-2 to TRBJ1-6; D unclear. The CDR3 sequence is 13 residues long. Trimming pared 6 bases from V and 6 bases from J, leaving 9 bases between. Looked up from germline, CDR1 is SGHTA and CDR2 is FQGNSA. The CDR3 here is CASRDGLNSPLHF. Here the CDR3 DNA reads TGTGCCAGCAGGGACGGACTTAATTCACCCCTCCACTTT.

On this clone itself: Within the sample, other DNA sequences also encode this same CDR3. V is TRBV6-1 and J is TRBJ1-2; weak D call: TRBD1 (5 bases). V shed 3 bases and J shed 4 bases, with 9 bases lying between them. Germline V CDR1 and CDR2: MNHNS, SASEGT. The CDR3 spans 13 residues. The CDR3 region has the DNA TGTGCCAGCAGTGAGCAGGGTGGCTATGGCTACACCTTC. This translates into CASSEQGGYGYTF.

The chain employs TRBV27 and TRBJ1-2, with 8 bases aligning to TRBD1. The ends lost 2 bases at V and 3 bases at J; junction bases unmatched: 8. From germline, CDR1 is MNHEY and CDR2 SMNVEV (reference sequence). This CDR3 is built from 16 residues. The CDR3: CASSLRAGGYHYGYTF. As DNA, the CDR3 is TGTGCCAGCAGTTTAAGGGCAGGGGGCTACCACTATGGCTACACCTTC.